Below are 24 T cell receptor beta chains sequenced from a single sample in a study of beta chain features in type 1 diabetes. Whole-study results and caveats: TCRB CDR3s from Type 1 diabetes patients were moderately but significantly shorter in all four CD4+ subsets.

The antigens of these receptors remain unknown. The authors reverse transcribed all of the isolated RNA, so sequencing captured expressed TCRB transcripts. Sequencing used immunoSEQ multiplex PCR; TCRdb keeps in-frame clones, though not all of them. The sample gives a few hundred thousand clones, roughly 9.8% of which show up once; around 0.66% is in the top ten. Sequenced material: central memory CD4+ T cells from blood. All receptors come from a man aged 30-40 years with type 1 diabetes.

The chain links TRBV5-4 to TRBJ2-3, with D hard to call. The CDR3 totals 16 residues. V was pared by 1 base and J by 2 bases, with 14 bases between. CDR1 is SGHNT, CDR2 YYREEE, per germline (reference sequence). CDR3 sequence (DNA): TGTGCCAGCAGCTTGCTCCTTGGCCAGGACACAGATACGCAGTATTTT. Protein sequence: CASSLLLGQDTDTQYF.

Only a few counts were recorded for this clone. The J gene is TRBJ2-7, the V gene TRBV18, with a weak D call TRBD2 (6 bases). V lost 3 bases and J lost 2, with 8 bases in between. The germline gives CDR1 KGHSH, CDR2 LQKENI. CDR3 length: 13 residues. CDR3 in DNA: TGTGCCAGCTCACCCGGGGGACCCTACGAGCAGTACTTC. Protein: CASSPGGPYEQYF.

This chain connects TRBV5-6 to TRBJ2-5; D tentatively reads TRBD1 or TRBD2 (7 bases each). Trimming removed 4 bases at V and 4 bases at J, with 14 bases between. The CDR3 has 14 amino acids. The germline V gene has CDR1 SGHDT and CDR2 YYEEEE. CDR3 sequence reads: CASSPTRGGETQYF. As DNA, the CDR3 is TGTGCCAGCAGCCCCACCAGGGGGGGAGAGACCCAGTACTTC.

In nucleotides, the CDR3 is TGTGCCAGCAGTGAAGCGCAGGGGAACATTCAGTACTTC. This codes for CASSEAQGNIQYF. V usage is TRBV2 and J usage is TRBJ2-4, with a tentative D call TRBD1 (6 bases). The germline gives CDR1 SNHLY, CDR2 FYNNEI. The CDR3 covers 13 residues. Trimming took 0 bases from V and 7 from J, leaving 7 bases between them.

V usage is TRBV18 and J usage is TRBJ2-3; 9 nucleotides agree with TRBD1. V lost 1 base to trimming and J lost 0 bases; unmatched junction nucleotides: 5. The CDR3 runs 17 residues. Germline CDR1 KGHSH, CDR2 LQKENI. The CDR3 is CASSPQYGTGSTDTQYF. CDR3 bases: TGTGCCAGCTCACCACAATACGGGACAGGGAGCACAGATACGCAGTATTTT.

The V gene is TRBV6-6, the J gene TRBJ1-1; 8 nucleotides line up with TRBD1. V shed 7 bases, J shed 1 base, and the junction held 8 bases outside the gene matches. This CDR3 has 15 amino acids. CDR1 and CDR2 (germline): MNHNY, SVGAGI (reference sequence). CDR3 in DNA: TGTGCCAGCAATGGACAGGGTGGGGGGAACACTGAAGCTTTCTTT. This codes for CASNGQGGGNTEAFF.

This clone was seen ten or more times. V gene TRBV19 combines with J gene TRBJ2-1; tentative D call: TRBD2 (6 bases). The CDR3 consists of 11 residues. V was shortened by 5 bases and J by 13 bases, with 12 bases between the two germline ends. Germline V gene data show CDR1 as LNHDA and CDR2 as SQIVND (reference sequence). CDR3 sequence reads: CASSSETSQFF. DNA of the CDR3: TGTGCCAGTAGTTCCGAGACTAGTCAGTTCTTC.

Only a few counts were recorded for this clone. The chain recombines TRBV7-9 with TRBJ1-1; 7 bases are a match to TRBD1. The ends lost 1 base at V and 2 bases at J; junction bases unmatched: 4. Germline CDR1 reads SEHNR; CDR2 reads FQNEAQ (reference sequence). This CDR3 is 15 amino acids long. The CDR3 sequence: CASSLGIGGNTEAFF. The CDR3 bases are TGTGCCAGCAGCTTAGGGATAGGGGGCAACACTGAAGCTTTCTTT.

The chain joins TRBV7-6 to TRBJ1-1, with D possibly matching TRBD1 (5 bases). Trimming took 5 bases from V and 4 from J, leaving 14 bases between them. Germline CDR1 is SGHVS and CDR2 is FNYEAQ. This CDR3 contains 14 residues. This CDR3 reads CASSQTQAATEAFF. CDR3 coding DNA: TGTGCCAGCAGCCAAACACAGGCCGCCACTGAAGCTTTCTTT.

This sequence joins TRBV6-6 and TRBJ2-7, with TRBD1 matching over 12 bases. V lost 4 bases and J lost 5; bases outside the gene matches: 9. Germline CDR1 and CDR2: MNHNY and SVGAGI (reference sequence). The CDR3 has 16 amino acids. CDR3 bases: TGTGCCAGCAGTTTCTCCGGGACAGGGGGCCTGGACGAGCAGTACTTC. Residues: CASSFSGTGGLDEQYF.

This clone has a count of ten or more. The chain couples TRBV11-2 to TRBJ2-1; no clear D. The CDR3 is made up of 12 amino acids. Germline lookup yields CDR1 SGHAT and CDR2 FQNNGV. V was clipped by 5 bases and J by 3 bases, with 5 bases between them. CDR3 protein: CASSPDYNEQFF. CDR3 in DNA: TGTGCCAGCAGCCCGGACTACAATGAGCAGTTCTTC.

This chain uses TRBV6-5 with TRBJ1-1; D perhaps matches TRBD1 (5 bases). Germline V gene lookup returns CDR1 MNHEY and CDR2 SVGAGI. CDR3 length: 14 residues. V was trimmed by 2 bases and J by 4 bases, leaving 11 bases between them. CDR3 amino acids: CASSYGIGGTEAFF. The CDR3 nucleotides are TGTGCCAGCAGTTACGGGATTGGGGGCACTGAAGCTTTCTTT.

This clone was recorded a few times. The chain combines TRBV7-2 with TRBJ2-7; 8 nucleotides line up with TRBD1. Per the germline V gene, CDR1 is SGHTA and CDR2 is FQGNSA. V gave up 3 bases and J gave up 1 base; unmatched junction bases: 14. CDR3 length: 18 amino acids. The CDR3 region is CASSLTRDSTGGSYEQYF. In nucleotides, the CDR3 is TGTGCCAGCAGCTTGACCCGGGACTCAACAGGGGGGTCCTACGAGCAGTACTTC.

This clone was seen more than once but under ten times. The chain carries TRBV7-3 and TRBJ2-5; tentatively, D is TRBD1 or TRBD2 (5 bases each). Trimming removed 2 bases from V and 4 bases from J, with 8 bases in between. Germline CDR1 and CDR2: SGHTA and FQGTGA. The CDR3 contains 13 residues. CDR3 DNA: TGTGCCAGCAGCTTAGCAGGGACAGAGACCCAGTACTTC. This sequence encodes CASSLAGTETQYF.

This clone was recorded a few times. The chain couples TRBV6-5 to TRBJ2-7; tentatively, D is TRBD2 (5 bases). This CDR3 is built from 12 residues. Deletions cut 4 bases from V and 7 bases from J, with 11 bases between. CDR1 and CDR2 (germline): MNHEY, SVGAGI. CDR3 nucleotides: TGTGCCAGCAGTTTTGGTACGGGGGAGCAGTACTTC. This encodes CASSFGTGEQYF.

This clone was detected ten times or more. The CDR3 DNA is TGTGCCAGCAGTTCTGGTACAGGGGCGAACATTCAGTACTTC. Translated: CASSSGTGANIQYF. V usage is TRBV28 and J usage is TRBJ2-4, with 7 bases aligning to TRBD1. The CDR3 is made up of 14 amino acids. V shed 4 bases and J 7 bases; nucleotides not matched to a gene: 7. Germline CDR1 reads MDHEN; CDR2 reads SYDVKM.

This clone was seen only a few times. The J gene is TRBJ1-2, the V gene TRBV10-3; 8 nucleotides agree with TRBD1. V trimming: 11 bases; J trimming: 6 bases; junction bases outside the gene matches: 23. The germline V gene has CDR1 ENHRY and CDR2 SYGVKD. This CDR3 region has 17 residues. The CDR3 protein is CASSLQGAFAPKNGYTF. Written as DNA, the CDR3 is TGTGCCTCCAGCTTGCAGGGGGCCTTCGCCCCGAAGAATGGCTACACCTTC.

In the case of this clone: The sample contains more than one DNA sequence encoding this CDR3. V and J are TRBV6-1 and TRBJ2-7; 13 nucleotides agree with TRBD2. Germline V gene data show CDR1 as MNHNS and CDR2 as SASEGT. The CDR3 runs to 15 residues. The junction had 7 bases not matched to a gene; V was cut back by 6 bases and J by 5 bases. The CDR3 is CASSPGTSGKHEQYF. DNA of the CDR3: TGTGCCAGCAGCCCTGGGACTAGCGGGAAACACGAGCAGTACTTC.

The genes are TRBV5-1 and TRBJ1-1; 10 bases fit TRBD1. V trimming: 3 bases; J trimming: 5 bases; junction bases outside the gene matches: 7. This CDR3 spans 15 amino acids. The germline V gene encodes CDR1 SGHRS and CDR2 YFSETQ. CDR3 DNA sequence: TGCGCCAGCAGCTACCTGGGGGGACAGGGGACTGAAGCTTTCTTT. Residues: CASSYLGGQGTEAFF.

This clone was recorded many times. This sequence joins TRBV10-3 and TRBJ1-1; D is perhaps TRBD1 (5 bases). The CDR3 sequence is 14 residues long. Trimming pared 3 bases from V and 1 base from J, leaving 9 bases between. In germline, CDR1 is ENHRY, CDR2 SYGVKD. The CDR3 sequence: CAISELGTNTEAFF. CDR3 bases: TGTGCCATCAGTGAACTGGGGACGAACACTGAAGCTTTCTTT.

A few counts support this clone. The chain recombines TRBV28 with TRBJ2-5; D unresolved. CDR1 and CDR2 from the germline V gene are MDHEN and SYDVKM. This CDR3 spans 14 amino acids. V dropped 6 bases and J dropped 4 bases, with 15 bases sitting between them. The CDR3 protein is CASRGPQKGETQYF. CDR3 DNA: TGTGCCAGCAGGGGCCCACAGAAAGGAGAGACCCAGTACTTC.

The chain carries TRBV5-1 and TRBJ2-1; 9 bases map to TRBD1. This CDR3 is built from 15 residues. V shed 1 base, J shed 7 bases, and the junction held 6 bases outside the gene matches. The germline gives CDR1 SGHRS, CDR2 YFSETQ. CDR3 in DNA: TGCGCCAGCAGCTTGAGGGGTGGGACAGGGAATGAGCAGTTCTTC. Its translation is CASSLRGGTGNEQFF.

This clone has a handful of counts. The chain uses TRBV27 and TRBJ2-6; D call uncertain. Between the trimmed V and J ends, which lost 5 bases and 0 bases, there was a span of 11 bases. The CDR3 sequence is 16 residues long. The germline CDR1 and CDR2 sequences are MNHEY and SMNVEV (reference sequence). CDR3 bases: TGTGCCAGCAGTCGCGGAATTAGCTCTGGGGCCAACGTCCTGACTTTC. Translation gives CASSRGISSGANVLTF.

This clone was observed a few times. This chain joins TRBV7-6 and TRBJ1-5, with no clear D. This CDR3 contains 13 residues. V was cut by 3 bases and J by 2 bases, with 5 bases left in between. The germline CDR1 and CDR2 sequences are SGHVS and FNYEAQ. The CDR3 sequence is CASSLDGNQPQHF. The DNA for the CDR3 is TGTGCCAGCAGCTTGGATGGCAATCAGCCCCAGCATTTT.